The clone carrying this T cell receptor beta chain occurred a few times. Its antigen remains unidentified. The data belong to a study of beta chain features in type 1 diabetes. Findings and caveats of the study: All four CD4+ subsets from Type 1 diabetes patients carried moderately but significantly shorter TCRB CDR3s.

The investigators reverse transcribed all of the isolated RNA, so they sequenced expressed TCRB transcripts. Sequencing used immunoSEQ multiplex PCR; TCRdb keeps in-frame clones, though not all of them. The sample lists roughly 150,000 clones, around 9.7% seen once, with about 0.65% in the top ten. V was pared by 3 bases and J by 5 bases, with 13 bases between. This CDR3 has 14 residues. Germline V CDR1 and CDR2: MDHEN, SYDVKM. The chain carries TRBV28 and TRBJ2-5; possibly TRBD1 for D (6 bases). Specimen: central memory CD4+ T cells from blood. The sequence derives from a woman aged 30 to 39 with type 1 diabetes. The CDR3 region has the DNA TGTGCCAGCAGTTTCAGGGGTTCGGGGGAGACCCAGTACTTC. Translated: CASSFRGSGETQYF.